These 2 T cell receptor beta chains originate from one sample sequenced in a study of T cells after yellow fever vaccination. TCRdb analysed the 5' RACE reads with MiXCR anew, one entry per CDR3 protein. Of over 300,000 distinct CDR3 sequences in the sample, approximately 4% were seen once. The input for sequencing was PBMCs, taken 5 days after the yellow fever booster vaccination. The receptors were sampled from a young man who received the YFV17D yellow fever vaccine.

This clonotype turned up a few times. The DNA of the CDR3 is TGTGCCAGCAGCGGACCCAGGAGAGATACGCAGTATTTT. Translation: CASSGPRRDTQYF. The chain links TRBV7-8 to TRBJ2-3; D is ambiguous. CDR3 length: 13 residues. Germline V gene lookup returns CDR1 SGHVS and CDR2 FQNEAQ. Between the trimmed V and J ends, which lost 5 bases and 5 bases, there was a span of 11 bases.

The V call is TRBV27, the J call TRBJ2-2, with 8 bases aligning to TRBD1. Germline V gene lookup returns CDR1 MNHEY and CDR2 SMNVEV (reference sequence). V gave up 0 bases and J gave up 4 bases; unmatched junction bases: 7. The CDR3 contains 17 residues. The CDR3 sequence: CASSLSSGQVVTGELFF. DNA for the CDR3: TGTGCCAGCAGTTTATCCTCGGGACAGGTAGTCACCGGGGAGCTGTTTTTT.